This T cell receptor (beta chain) was profiled in a study of T-cell reconstitution after alpha-beta-depleted transplantation in children. V was cut by 7 bases and J by 3 bases, with 22 bases left in between. This CDR3 comprises 16 residues. CDR1 and CDR2 (germline): DFQATT, SNEGSKA (reference sequence). This sample's TCRbeta library carried unique molecular identifier barcodes. One entry per CDR3 protein, called by TCRdb with MiXCR from the PCR reads. The sample holds some 140,000 distinct CDR3 sequences, about 9.9% seen once. In its sample, this clonotype was seen a few times. The antigen is undetermined. Findings and limits, study-wide: It was newly produced T cells that mostly accounted for T-cell counts and diversity one year after transplant. Surviving recipient T cells and thymic progenitors produced the high day-60 TCRbeta diversity seen in some patients. The origin of alpha-beta T cells about two months after transplant was reportedly several hundred expanded graft clones.

The receptor's source is a girl under three years old who had a stem cell transplant for combined immunodeficiency, so the T cells may come from the graft donor. The sample in question was PBMCs, mostly from graft donor cells, obtained 180 days after TCRalphabeta/CD19-depleted stem cell transplant. The chain employs TRBV20-1 and TRBJ2-1, with D unclear. The CDR3 bases are TGCAGTGTCTCCTCCCACGGTAAAGGAATCTACAATGAGCAGTTCTTC. Protein sequence: CSVSSHGKGIYNEQFF.